What follows is one T cell receptor beta chain and its context. Only in-frame clones appear in the TCRdb table, and some are missing; sequencing was by immunoSEQ multiplex PCR. The data contain tens of thousands of clones, approximately 92% of them singletons. The CDR3 spans 13 residues. V lost 1 base, J lost 5 bases, and 8 bases lay in between. The germline CDR1 and CDR2 sequences are SGHNT and YENEEA. The data belong to a study of Tregs in tolerant kidney transplant recipients. The chain links TRBV11-3 to TRBJ2-5, with TRBD1 as a possible D gene (6 bases). The receptor was derived from a human donor in good health. The sample taken for sequencing was CD8+ T cells from blood. CDR3 region: CASSLVGAETQYF. The CDR3 DNA sequence: TGTGCCAGCAGCTTAGTGGGGGCCGAGACCCAGTACTTC.